The rows below give T cell receptor beta chains drawn from one sample of a study of blood T cell repertoires in COVID-19. Assay used: immunoSEQ multiplex PCR; TCRdb lists only in-frame clones, some missing. The sample contains about 80,000 clones, 60% to 80% of which appear only once. The specimen was peripheral blood. Receptors originate from a man between 65 and 85 years old with active or convalescent COVID-19. CDR3s include the opening cysteine and the closing phenylalanine or tryptophan. A D gene is named only where the DNA matches it firmly. Size values are once, few and many counts, or a class for expanded clones, and some rows have none.

clone size: .; D gene: .; V gene: TRBV14; J gene: TRBJ1-4; CDR3 protein: CASSQVGAGVIGKLFF; CDR3 DNA: TGTGCCAGCAGCCAAGTTGGGGCAGGGGTAATCGGAAAACTGTTTTTT
clone size: .; D gene: TRBD1; V gene: TRBV5-5; J gene: TRBJ1-1; CDR3 protein: CASSVTGSWNTEAFF; CDR3 DNA: TGTGCCAGCAGCGTGACAGGGAGTTGGAACACTGAAGCTTTCTTT
clone size: .; D gene: TRBD2; V gene: TRBV4-2; J gene: TRBJ2-5; CDR3 protein: CASSQELAGFQETQYF; CDR3 DNA: TGTGCCAGCAGCCAAGAGTTAGCGGGGTTCCAAGAGACCCAGTACTTC
clone size: .; D gene: TRBD1; V gene: TRBV18; J gene: TRBJ1-5; CDR3 protein: CASSRVHGQGNQPQHF; CDR3 DNA: TGTGCCAGCTCACGGGTGCACGGACAGGGCAATCAGCCCCAGCATTTT
clone size: .; D gene: TRBD2; V gene: TRBV10-2; J gene: TRBJ2-7; CDR3 protein: CASSESSGGLSSYEQYF; CDR3 DNA: TGCGCCAGCAGTGAGTCTAGCGGGGGGTTATCCTCCTACGAGCAGTACTTC
clone size: once; D gene: TRBD1; V gene: TRBV4-2; J gene: TRBJ2-3; CDR3 protein: CASSLRSAGQGASDTQYF; CDR3 DNA: TGTGCCAGCAGCCTCCGAAGCGCAGGACAGGGGGCGTCAGATACGCAGTATTTT
clone size: .; D gene: TRBD1; V gene: TRBV27; J gene: TRBJ1-2; CDR3 protein: CASSLKGQGFVGGYTF; CDR3 DNA: TGTGCCAGCAGTTTAAAGGGACAGGGGTTTGTGGGTGGCTACACCTTC
clone size: once; D gene: .; V gene: TRBV6-5; J gene: TRBJ2-3; CDR3 protein: CASGSDTQYF; CDR3 DNA: TGTGCCAGCGGCTCAGATACGCAGTATTTT
clone size: .; D gene: .; V gene: TRBV1; J gene: TRBJ2-1; CDR3 protein: CTSSHSRLAGGPDNEQFF; CDR3 DNA: TGCACCAGCAGCCATAGCAGACTAGCGGGGGGGCCGGACAATGAGCAGTTCTTC
clone size: .; D gene: .; V gene: TRBV6-6; J gene: TRBJ1-4; CDR3 protein: CASSYTTGRTEKLFF; CDR3 DNA: TGTGCCAGCAGTTACACGACAGGTCGAACTGAAAAACTGTTTTTT
clone size: .; D gene: .; V gene: TRBV4-1; J gene: TRBJ1-2; CDR3 protein: CASSQDVGSGRYGYTF; CDR3 DNA: TGCGCCAGCAGCCAAGATGTGGGTTCAGGTCGATATGGCTACACCTTC
clone size: few; D gene: TRBD1; V gene: TRBV2; J gene: TRBJ2-7; CDR3 protein: CASSEQGQAPYEQYF; CDR3 DNA: TGTGCCAGCAGTGAACAGGGACAGGCCCCCTACGAGCAGTACTTC
clone size: .; D gene: TRBD1; V gene: TRBV5-6; J gene: TRBJ1-2; CDR3 protein: CASSRGQGDGYTF; CDR3 DNA: TGTGCCAGCAGCCGGGGACAGGGGGATGGCTACACCTTC
clone size: few; D gene: .; V gene: TRBV30; J gene: TRBJ1-1; CDR3 protein: CAWSFNTEAFF; CDR3 DNA: TGTGCCTGGTCGTTCAACACTGAAGCTTTCTTT
clone size: .; D gene: .; V gene: TRBV5-4; J gene: TRBJ1-1; CDR3 protein: CASSQEWRSNTEAFF; CDR3 DNA: TGTGCCAGCAGCCAGGAATGGAGGTCGAACACTGAAGCTTTCTTT
clone size: many; D gene: .; V gene: TRBV28; J gene: TRBJ1-2; CDR3 protein: CASSFRGIRINNGYTF; CDR3 DNA: TGTGCCAGCAGTTTTAGGGGGATTCGGATAAACAATGGCTACACCTTC
clone size: .; D gene: .; V gene: TRBV6-5; J gene: TRBJ2-7; CDR3 protein: CASSYGTAAGEQYF; CDR3 DNA: TGTGCCAGCAGCTACGGGACGGCCGCGGGAGAGCAGTACTTC
clone size: few; D gene: TRBD1; V gene: TRBV6-4; J gene: TRBJ1-1; CDR3 protein: CASSKGQGKNTEAFF; CDR3 DNA: TGTGCCAGCAGCAAGGGACAGGGGAAGAACACTGAAGCTTTCTTT
clone size: .; D gene: .; V gene: TRBV6-1; J gene: TRBJ1-2; CDR3 protein: CASSEVAQGGYTF; CDR3 DNA: TGTGCCAGCAGTGAAGTAGCTCAGGGTGGCTACACCTTC
clone size: .; D gene: .; V gene: TRBV12-5; J gene: TRBJ1-3; CDR3 protein: CASGLGTAVGTIYF; CDR3 DNA: TGTGCTAGTGGTTTGGGTACAGCTGTTGGCACCATATATTTT
clone size: .; D gene: TRBD2; V gene: TRBV10-1; J gene: TRBJ2-5; CDR3 protein: CASSEGLAGNQETQYF; CDR3 DNA: TGCGCCAGCAGTGAGGGACTAGCGGGGAATCAAGAGACCCAGTACTTC
clone size: .; D gene: TRBD2; V gene: TRBV25-1; J gene: TRBJ2-3; CDR3 protein: CASSETSGGGLDTQYF; CDR3 DNA: TGTGCCAGCAGTGAAACGTCGGGCGGGGGATTAGATACGCAGTATTTT
clone size: .; D gene: .; V gene: TRBV28; J gene: TRBJ1-5; CDR3 protein: CASSPEGVNQPQHF; CDR3 DNA: TGTGCCAGCAGTCCCGAGGGGGTAAATCAGCCCCAGCATTTT
clone size: once; D gene: TRBD2; V gene: TRBV9; J gene: TRBJ2-2; CDR3 protein: CASSGRGLAPHRELFF; CDR3 DNA: TGTGCCAGCAGCGGACGTGGACTAGCGCCCCACCGGGAGCTGTTTTTT